The present entry profiles one TCR beta chain with its context. Its specificity is unknown. CDR1 is LGHDT, CDR2 YNNKEL, per germline (reference sequence). This CDR3 is 14 amino acids long. This entry is derived from a study of CXCR3-negative and CXCR3-positive naive CD8 T cells. General study points: In naive cells, CXCR3-negative and CXCR3-positive subsets had similar TRBV-TRBJ usage; memory cells differed. Relative to CXCR3-negative naive cells, CXCR3-positive naive cells had more hydrophobic TRB CDR3s.

5' RACE that incorporated UMI labels was used to prepare the TRB cDNA libraries. TCRdb reprocessed the 5' RACE reads and reports one entry per CDR3 protein, with no DNA. The sample has about 130,000 distinct CDR3 sequences, and its top ten clones hold 0.5% to 0.7%. Every individual CD8+ T cell subset underwent sorting in triplicate at about 300,000 cells apiece. J is TRBJ2-1 and V is TRBV3-1; the D call from TCRdb, TRBD2, cannot be confirmed without DNA. The clonotype comes from a human donor in good health. Some clones in this sample may be carry-over from other donors' samples. The sequenced material came from naive CXCR3+ CD8+ T cells from blood. Described subset: CD45RO-CCR7+CD27+CD95- naive CD8+ T cells expressing CXCR3 (TNR3+). CDR3: CASSQPGDGYEQFF.